Below, 11 T cell receptor beta chains from the same sample are listed, as sequenced in a study of blood T cell repertoires in COVID-19. The method was immunoSEQ multiplex PCR; TCRdb's version includes in-frame clones alone and lacks a portion of them. The data show around 250,000 clones, roughly 89% seen once. The sample taken for sequencing was peripheral blood. Receptors were obtained from a woman in her twenties or thirties with active or convalescent COVID-19.

The rearrangement joins TRBV2 to TRBJ1-2, with 8 bases lining up with TRBD1. CDR1 SNHLY and CDR2 FYNNEI come from the germline V gene. There are 14 residues in the CDR3. V was pared by 5 bases and J by 4 bases, with 6 bases of the junction left unmatched. Here the CDR3 DNA reads TGTGCCAGCAGTCTGGGACAGGCTTTCTATGGCTACACCTTC. Amino acids: CASSLGQAFYGYTF.

The CDR3 here is CATSRGGGTGELFF. The DNA of the CDR3 is TGTGCCACCAGCAGAGGCGGGGGGACCGGGGAGCTGTTTTTT. The rearrangement uses TRBV15 and TRBJ2-2, with TRBD2 matching 8 bases. V lost 1 base to trimming and J lost 5 bases; unmatched junction nucleotides: 0. CDR3 length: 14 residues. CDR1 LNHNV and CDR2 YYDKDF come from the germline V gene (reference sequence).

In DNA, the CDR3 is TGTGCCAGCAGATCGGGACAAAGCAATCAGCCCCAGCATTTT. Translating it yields CASRSGQSNQPQHF. The chain links TRBV21-1 to TRBJ1-5; the table's D call, TRBD1, has no DNA check behind it. TRBV21-1 is noted as a pseudogene. The CDR3 has 14 amino acids.

The chain employs TRBV21-1 and TRBJ2-7; TRBD1 reflects the table's D call only, with no check against the DNA. TRBV21-1 is listed as a pseudogene. The CDR3 is 14 amino acids. The CDR3 bases are TGTGCCAGCAGCAATTGGGACAGGGGCCACGAGCAGTACTTC. Protein: CASSNWDRGHEQYF.

This chain connects TRBV5-1 to TRBJ2-7; the D is unclear. The germline V gene encodes CDR1 SGHRS and CDR2 YFSETQ. The V and J ends lost 4 bases and 2 bases respectively, with 13 bases between them. The CDR3 has 14 amino acids. CDR3: CASSPQQRTYEQYF. DNA of the CDR3: TGCGCCAGCAGCCCCCAACAAAGAACCTACGAGCAGTACTTC.

The gene calls are TRBV18 and TRBJ2-5; maybe TRBD2 (7 bases). Germline V gives CDR1 KGHSH, CDR2 LQKENI. V gave up 2 bases and J gave up 5 bases, with 18 bases separating them. The CDR3 has 16 amino acids. The CDR3 DNA follows: TGTGCCAGCTCACCAATTCGTGGGGGGGCCGCTGAGACCCAGTACTTC. It translates to CASSPIRGGAAETQYF.

This chain uses TRBV5-4 with TRBJ1-1, with D hard to call. Germline CDR1 reads SGHNT; CDR2 reads YYREEE (reference sequence). V was trimmed by 0 bases and J by 5 bases, leaving 11 bases between them. This CDR3 comprises 14 residues. The CDR3 nucleotides are TGTGCCAGCAGCTTGGGGGCCCAAGGAACTGAAGCTTTCTTT. Protein sequence: CASSLGAQGTEAFF.

The table lists this clone with a few counts. The V call is TRBV28, the J call TRBJ1-3; 8 positions match TRBD1. The CDR3 runs to 15 residues. V lost 1 base to trimming and J lost 2 bases; unmatched junction nucleotides: 1. CDR1 and CDR2 from the germline V gene are MDHEN and SYDVKM. The CDR3 reads CASSLSQGAGNTIYF. Here the CDR3 DNA reads TGTGCCAGCAGTTTATCACAGGGGGCTGGAAACACCATATATTTT. The variable domain in full, with the rest retrieved from reference TRBV28 and TRBJ1-3, is DVKVTQSSRYLVKRTGEKVFLECVQDMDHENMFWYRQDPGLGLRLIYFSYDVKMKEKGDIPEGYSVSREKKERFSLILESASTNQTSMYLCASSLSQGAGNTIYFGEGSWLTVV.

The chain links TRBV4-2 to TRBJ1-6; 8 bases fit TRBD1. Germline V gene data show CDR1 as LGHNA and CDR2 as YNFKEQ. The junction had 5 bases not matched to a gene; V was cut back by 3 bases and J by 4 bases. The CDR3 extends over 16 amino acids. CDR3 coding DNA: TGTGCCAGCAGCCACCCCGGACAGGGTTATAATTCACCCCTCCACTTT. Protein product: CASSHPGQGYNSPLHF.

The CDR3 region is CASSSIRGSITYNEQFF. DNA of the CDR3: TGTGCCAGCAGCTCCATTCGTGGGAGTATTACCTACAATGAGCAGTTCTTC. The J gene is TRBJ2-1, the V gene TRBV13; D is perhaps TRBD2 (5 bases). This CDR3 has 17 amino acids. V was cut by 4 bases and J by 2 bases, with 18 bases left in between. Per germline, CDR1 PRHDT and CDR2 FYEKMQ (reference sequence).

This sequence joins TRBV5-4 and TRBJ1-1, with 10 nucleotides matching TRBD1. J gave up 2 bases and V 10 bases, and 17 bases lay outside the gene matches. Germline lookup yields CDR1 SGHNT and CDR2 YYREEE (reference sequence). This CDR3 spans 17 amino acids. CDR3 in amino acids: CAGRDRGAGGTNTEAFF. The DNA for the CDR3 is TGTGCCGGAAGGGACAGGGGAGCTGGAGGTACTAACACTGAAGCTTTCTTT.